The rows below give T cell receptor beta chains drawn from one sample of a study of blood T cell repertoires in COVID-19. Repertoires were generated with immunoSEQ multiplex PCR, while TCRdb's copy carries only in-frame clones and drops some. The table includes over 110,000 clones, approximately 88% detected once. The specimen sequenced was peripheral blood. These receptors originate from a woman between 45 and 60 years old with acute or convalescent COVID-19. The CDR3 runs from the conserved cysteine through the conserved F or W. The D gene is left open where the match is weak. Expanded clones are given a class, and other clones once, few, many or no size at all.

J | V | D | size | DNA | CDR3
TRBJ1-5 | TRBV30 | TRBD1 | - | TGTGCCTGGAGTGGGACAGGGAATCAGCCCCAGCATTTT | CAWSGTGNQPQHF
TRBJ1-2 | TRBV4-1 | - | once | TGCGCCAGCAGCCAAGATTTCGGCAGGGGAGATGGCTACACCTTC | CASSQDFGRGDGYTF
TRBJ2-1 | TRBV27 | - | - | TGTGCCAGCAGTTTATTGGCAGGGTGGACCTACAATGAGCAGTTCTTC | CASSLLAGWTYNEQFF
TRBJ1-1 | TRBV5-1 | - | - | TGCGCCAGTCACCAGGGGCCTCTTCCCTCTGAAGCTTTCTTT | CASHQGPLPSEAFF
TRBJ2-1 | TRBV5-1 | TRBD2 | - | TGCGCCAGCAGCACCACTAGCGGGAGCTCCTACAATGAGCAGTTCTTC | CASSTTSGSSYNEQFF
TRBJ1-2 | TRBV12-3/TRBV12-4 | TRBD1 | - | TGTGCCAGCAGTTTGTACAGGGGCGATGGCTACACCTTC | CASSLYRGDGYTF
TRBJ1-1 | TRBV18 | TRBD1 | - | TGTGCCAGCTCACTAACCGGGACAGGGGGCACTGAAGCTTTCTTT | CASSLTGTGGTEAFF
TRBJ2-3 | TRBV25-1 | - | few | TGTGCCAGCAGTGAATCAGTCCTCGCAAATACGCAGTATTTT | CASSESVLANTQYF
TRBJ1-2 | TRBV16 | - | - | TGTGCCAGCAGCCCCATTAATTCAGGGTCTGGCTACACCTTC | CASSPINSGSGYTF
TRBJ1-5 | TRBV4-1 | TRBD1 | - | TGCGCCAGCAGCCGAAGCCCCGGGACAGGGGCCCGAAGCAATCAGCCCCAGCATTTT | CASSRSPGTGARSNQPQHF
TRBJ1-2 | TRBV30 | - | - | TGTGCCTGGAGTGTAGGCGGGAATCTCTATGGCTACACCTTC | CAWSVGGNLYGYTF
TRBJ1-2 | TRBV27 | TRBD1 | once | TGTGCCAGCAGTTTCGGCGACAGGGTAGGCTACACCTTC | CASSFGDRVGYTF
TRBJ1-2 | TRBV20-1 | - | - | TGCAGTGCTAGTCCGGGGGACTATGGCTACACCTTC | CSASPGDYGYTF
TRBJ2-3 | TRBV6-5 | - | - | TGTGCCATTAGGGGGTCCCTTTCGGATACGCAGTATTTT | CAIRGSLSDTQYF
TRBJ2-1 | TRBV7-2 | - | - | TGTGCCAGCAGCTTATTCGTACGAAAGGGGTTCGGTGATGAGCAGTTCTTC | CASSLFVRKGFGDEQFF
TRBJ2-3 | TRBV10-1 | TRBD2 | many | TGCGCCAGCAGTGGAGCTCAAGCGGGAGCGGATACGCAGTATTTT | CASSGAQAGADTQYF
TRBJ1-1 | TRBV10-3 | TRBD1 | - | TGTGCCGGGTCGGGACAGATGAACACTGAAGCTTTCTTT | CAGSGQMNTEAFF
TRBJ1-2 | TRBV7-9 | TRBD1 | few | TGTGCCAGCAGCCCTGGACAGGGCGCGGACTATGGCTACACCTTC | CASSPGQGADYGYTF
TRBJ2-1 | TRBV11-3 | TRBD2 | once | TGTGCCAGCAGCTTAGATGGCAATCAAGCGGGACTCTACAATGAGCAGTTCTTC | CASSLDGNQAGLYNEQFF
TRBJ2-7 | TRBV7-9 | - | - | TGTGCCAGCAGCTTAGGAGCGGGCTTAACCTACGAGCAGTACTTC | CASSLGAGLTYEQYF
TRBJ2-1 | TRBV15 | TRBD2 | - | TGTGCCACCAGCAGAGGGTCTAGCGGGAGCTCCTACAATGAGCAGTTCTTC | CATSRGSSGSSYNEQFF
TRBJ2-5 | TRBV5-1 | TRBD1 | - | TGCGCCAGCAGCCTAGATGCAGGGACAGGGGTTGGGGAGACCCAGTACTTC | CASSLDAGTGVGETQYF
TRBJ2-3 | TRBV9 | - | - | TGTGCCAGCAGCGCGTCGAGCACAGATACGCAGTATTTT | CASSASSTDTQYF
TRBJ2-7 | TRBV18 | TRBD2 | - | TGTGCCAGCTCTCCAGGGCGCGGGAGCTCCTACGAGCAGTACTTC | CASSPGRGSSYEQYF
TRBJ1-5 | TRBV21-1 | - | - | TGTGCCCCAGAAAAGGGGGCGCAGGGGGATCAGCCCCAGCATTTT | CAPEKGAQGDQPQHF
TRBJ1-5 | TRBV18 | - | - | TGTGCCAGCTCACCACCGGGACTTGGGGAGGGTCAGCCCCAGCATTTT | CASSPPGLGEGQPQHF
TRBJ1-5 | TRBV27 | TRBD1 | - | TGTGCCAGCAGTGGACAGGGTTTTCTGCAGCCCCAGCATTTT | CASSGQGFLQPQHF
TRBJ1-1 | TRBV6-5 | - | - | TGTGCCAGCCTACCGCTCGGGGGGGTCTACACTGAAGCTTTCTTT | CASLPLGGVYTEAFF
TRBJ2-7 | TRBV24-1 | - | - | TGTGCCACCAGTGATAGAGGAGCGCAGTCAGGGTACTACGAGCAGTACTTC | CATSDRGAQSGYYEQYF
TRBJ2-5 | TRBV27 | - | - | TGTGCCAGCAGTTTATCCTCCTATCAAGAGACCCAGTACTTC | CASSLSSYQETQYF
TRBJ2-1 | TRBV19 | TRBD2 | - | TGTGCCATTTCTCTTCTAGCGGGAGCGTCCTACAATGAGCAGTTCTTC | CAISLLAGASYNEQFF
TRBJ1-1 | TRBV27 | - | - | TGTGCCAGCCGCGGCAGCCACATGAACACTGAAGCTTTCTTT | CASRGSHMNTEAFF
TRBJ1-1 | TRBV6-4 | - | - | TGTGCCAGCAGTAGGGGCCCGGGCACTGAAGCTTTCTTT | CASSRGPGTEAFF
TRBJ2-1 | TRBV6-5 | - | - | TGTGCCAGCATCCGGGACTGGCTTTCTATTATGGAGCAGTTCTTC | CASIRDWLSIMEQFF
TRBJ1-1 | TRBV6-5 | TRBD1 | - | TGTGCCAGCAGTACACCAGGGGGCGCGAGCACTGAAGCTTTCTTT | CASSTPGGASTEAFF
TRBJ2-5 | TRBV5-4 | TRBD2 | - | TGTGCCAGCAGCTTGGGCGGGGGGGCCGGAGAGACCCAGTACTTC | CASSLGGGAGETQYF
TRBJ1-4 | TRBV4-1 | - | - | TGCGCCAGCAGCCAAGAATCAGTCAGAGGAAGGATGTTTTTT | CASSQESVRGRMFF
TRBJ2-1 | TRBV5-4 | TRBD1 | once | TGTGCCAGCAGCCTAACAGGGGGCGCTGAGCAGTTCTTC | CASSLTGGAEQFF